The 30 T cell receptor beta chains below were found in one sample sequenced in a study of type 1 regulatory T cells. TCRdb reprocessed the reads via MiXCR and lists one record per CDR3 protein. This sample has 90,000 to 100,000 distinct CDR3 sequences, with roughly 30% found just once. Sequenced: CD4+ T cells, either the whole sample or a sorted fraction (not recorded which). These TCRs come from a human donor in good health.

This clonotype has just a few counts. V usage is TRBV20-1 and J usage is TRBJ1-1; 7 nucleotides line up with TRBD1. J gave up 0 bases and V 6 bases, and 4 bases lay outside the gene matches. This CDR3 has 13 amino acids. CDR1 is DFQATT and CDR2 is SNEGSKA in the germline V gene (reference sequence). In DNA, the CDR3 is TGCAGTGCACCGGGACAGATGAACACTGAAGCTTTCTTT. Protein product: CSAPGQMNTEAFF.

This clonotype was recorded a few times. This rearrangement joins TRBV28 to TRBJ2-7, with a tentative D call TRBD1 (5 bases). Trimming stripped 4 bases from V and 0 bases from J, with 10 bases between. CDR3 length equals 14 residues. CDR1 is MDHEN and CDR2 is SYDVKM in the germline V gene. CDR3 in amino acids: CASSSPRDSYEQYF. CDR3 in DNA: TGTGCCAGCAGTTCCCCCAGGGACTCCTACGAGCAGTACTTC.

This clonotype appeared a few times. J is TRBJ2-3 and V is TRBV20-1, with D unclear. The CDR3 is made up of 14 amino acids. The germline gives CDR1 DFQATT, CDR2 SNEGSKA (reference sequence). V lost 1 base to trimming and J lost 6 bases, with 14 bases between them. The CDR3 nucleotides read TGCAGTGCTAGAGTTCCGGGCATTGTCGATACGCAGTATTTT. It specifies CSARVPGIVDTQYF.

This sequence joins TRBV2 and TRBJ2-3; D is uncertain. CDR1 and CDR2 (germline): SNHLY, FYNNEI. CDR3 size: 14 residues. With 5 bases removed from V and 6 bases from J, the gap between germline ends came to 15 bases. The CDR3 DNA reads TGTGCCAGCAGTTTCTGGACGTTGACGGATACGCAGTATTTT. It specifies CASSFWTLTDTQYF.

The chain recombines TRBV19 with TRBJ2-7; no reliable D call. V was cut by 5 bases and J by 5 bases, with 13 bases left in between. The length of the CDR3 is 13 residues. CDR1 LNHDA and CDR2 SQIVND come from the germline V gene (reference sequence). The CDR3 here is CASSPRMQNEQYF. The CDR3 bases are TGTGCCAGTAGTCCCAGGATGCAGAACGAGCAGTACTTC.

The V call is TRBV29-1, the J call TRBJ2-3; D not resolved. CDR1 is SQVTM and CDR2 is ANQGSEA in the germline V gene. Trimming pared 4 bases from V and 6 bases from J, leaving 8 bases between. The CDR3 length is 11 residues. The CDR3 here is CSVVFLDTQYF. CDR3 nucleotides: TGCAGCGTTGTCTTTTTGGATACGCAGTATTTT.

V gene TRBV3-1 combines with J gene TRBJ2-2; 10 bases align to TRBD2. Germline CDR1 is LGHDT and CDR2 is YNNKEL (reference sequence). The V segment lost 8 bases and the J segment 1 base; nucleotides outside the gene matches: 1. The CDR3 extends over 14 amino acids. CDR3: CASRTSGNTGELFF. CDR3 sequence (DNA): TGTGCCAGCCGGACTAGCGGGAACACCGGGGAGCTGTTTTTT.

This clonotype occurred a few times. The V and J genes are TRBV7-9 and TRBJ2-3; TRBD1 might be the D (5 bases). Germline V lookup: CDR1 SEHNR, CDR2 FQNEAQ (reference sequence). V dropped 2 bases and J dropped 4 bases, with 10 bases sitting between them. The CDR3 has 14 residues. CDR3 region: CASSLRQGPDTQYF. The CDR3 nucleotides are TGTGCCAGCAGCTTACGGCAGGGCCCAGATACGCAGTATTTT.

The table lists this clonotype with a few counts. The V and J genes are TRBV7-2 and TRBJ2-2; D unclear. Germline V gene sequence: CDR1 SGHTA, CDR2 FQGNSA. The CDR3 contains 12 residues. Trimming pared 5 bases from V and 7 bases from J, leaving 8 bases between. The CDR3 sequence is CASSPDRGELFF. DNA for the CDR3: TGTGCCAGCAGCCCGGACCGCGGGGAGCTGTTTTTT.

V and J are TRBV7-8 and TRBJ1-2, with D perhaps matching TRBD1 (6 bases). Per germline, CDR1 SGHVS and CDR2 FQNEAQ. The CDR3 sequence is 13 residues long. Trimming left V 4 bases short and J 0 bases short, with 6 bases between. The CDR3 protein is CASSWTANYGYTF. The CDR3 DNA reads as TGTGCCAGCAGCTGGACAGCTAACTATGGCTACACCTTC.

This clonotype was counted only a few times. The chain employs TRBV27 and TRBJ2-1; no clear D. Per germline, CDR1 MNHEY and CDR2 SMNVEV (reference sequence). V lost 1 base and J lost 9, with 25 bases in between. This CDR3 comprises 18 residues. The CDR3 loop reads CASSLFVLNRRVNSEQFF. The CDR3 region has the DNA TGTGCCAGCAGTTTATTTGTCCTAAATCGCCGGGTAAACAGTGAGCAGTTCTTC.

This clonotype was detected a few times. The gene calls are TRBV4-3 and TRBJ2-1; 7 bases match TRBD2. The germline V gene has CDR1 LGHNA and CDR2 YSLEER. Losses at the gene ends were 0 bases for V and 10 bases for J; bases not matched to a gene: 15. The CDR3 runs to 17 residues. CDR3: CASSQDMTGGVAGEQFF. CDR3 DNA sequence: TGCGCCAGCAGCCAAGATATGACGGGAGGAGTAGCAGGCGAGCAGTTCTTC.

The CDR3 bases are TGTGCCAGCAGTTTGGGGACTAGCGGGATCCACACCGGGGAGCTGTTTTTT. Translating it yields CASSLGTSGIHTGELFF. The V and J genes are TRBV28 and TRBJ2-2, with TRBD2 matching over 13 bases. The V segment lost 3 bases and the J segment 3 bases; nucleotides outside the gene matches: 4. The CDR3 has 17 amino acids. Germline V lookup: CDR1 MDHEN, CDR2 SYDVKM.

This clonotype came up a few times. The rearrangement joins TRBV6-1 to TRBJ2-7; D remains unclear. This CDR3 has 13 residues. V lost 11 bases and J 3 bases, leaving 17 bases between the germline ends. CDR1 is MNHNS, CDR2 SASEGT, per germline. In DNA, the CDR3 is TGTGCCGCTTTTGGAGAAGTAAGCTACGAGCAGTACTTC. As protein: CAAFGEVSYEQYF.

V and J are TRBV29-1 and TRBJ1-3; no definite D call. The CDR3 covers 14 residues. Germline CDR1 and CDR2: SQVTM and ANQGSEA. Between the trimmed V and J ends, which lost 5 bases and 3 bases, there was a span of 14 bases. CDR3 amino acids: CSVLPTLGGNTIYF. The CDR3 DNA reads TGCAGCGTTCTCCCCACCCTTGGTGGAAACACCATATATTTT.

This clonotype was recorded a few times. The chain employs TRBV7-2 and TRBJ2-2, with a possible D match to TRBD1 (5 bases). CDR1 is SGHTA and CDR2 is FQGNSA in the germline V gene. The CDR3 length is 15 residues. The V end was cut by 6 bases, the J end by 2 bases, with 13 bases between. CDR3 loop: CASSPDSSNTGELFF. Written as DNA, the CDR3 is TGTGCCAGCAGTCCCGACAGCTCCAACACCGGGGAGCTGTTTTTT.

This clonotype was observed a handful of times. V is TRBV7-8 and J is TRBJ1-1; 7 bases agree with TRBD1. The junction had 11 bases not matched to a gene; V was cut back by 3 bases and J by 4 bases. CDR1 is SGHVS, CDR2 FQNEAQ, per germline. The CDR3 spans 16 residues. CDR3 region: CASSLRDSRGVTEAFF. As DNA, the CDR3 is TGTGCCAGCAGCTTGAGGGACAGTCGTGGGGTCACTGAAGCTTTCTTT.

The chain joins TRBV20-1 to TRBJ2-5, with 14 bases aligning to TRBD2. The CDR3 loop spans 16 amino acids. From germline, CDR1 is DFQATT and CDR2 SNEGSKA (reference sequence). J was trimmed by 5 bases and V by 6 bases; bases with no gene match: 11. The CDR3 DNA reads as TGCAGTGCACCGGGACTAGCGGGAGAGGGGGAGGAGACCCAGTACTTC. Encoded protein: CSAPGLAGEGEETQYF.

The CDR3 nucleotides read TGCAGTGCTCGGACAGGGGGAAATCAGCCCCAGCATTTT. It encodes CSARTGGNQPQHF. The chain links TRBV20-1 to TRBJ1-5; 10 bases agree with TRBD1. In germline, CDR1 is DFQATT, CDR2 SNEGSKA (reference sequence). The CDR3 sequence is 13 residues long. Unmatched junction bases numbered 2, after V lost 5 bases and J lost 4 bases.

In regard to this clonotype: The junction and the germline gene differ at one end; a read error may be behind it. V gene TRBV6-2 or TRBV6-3 combines with J gene TRBJ2-1; TRBD2 aligns across 13 bases. The CDR3 has 17 residues. Germline-derived CDR1 and CDR2 are MNHEY and SVGEGT. CDR3 amino acids: CAGSPLSGLAGEGEQFF. The CDR3 DNA reads TGTGCCGGCAGTCCCCTCTCCGGACTAGCGGGAGAAGGTGAGCAGTTCTTC.

V usage is TRBV6-6 and J usage is TRBJ2-2; D is perhaps TRBD2 (5 bases). With 8 bases removed from V and 3 bases from J, the gap between germline ends came to 7 bases. CDR3 length equals 12 residues. CDR1 MNHNY and CDR2 SVGAGI come from the germline V gene (reference sequence). Here the CDR3 reads CASADYTGELFF. The CDR3 coding sequence is TGTGCCAGCGCGGACTACACCGGGGAGCTGTTTTTT.

The V and J genes are TRBV20-1 and TRBJ2-7; 9 bases agree with TRBD2. CDR3 length: 14 amino acids. The J segment lost 4 bases and the V segment lost 3 bases, leaving 7 bases of the junction unmatched. The germline CDR1 and CDR2 sequences are DFQATT and SNEGSKA (reference sequence). DNA for the CDR3: TGCAGTGCTAGCCTGCGGGAGGGCCCATACGAGCAGTACTTC. Residues: CSASLREGPYEQYF.

This clonotype was detected a few times. The V call is TRBV6-5, the J call TRBJ2-1; 9 nucleotides align to TRBD2. Germline V gene lookup returns CDR1 MNHEY and CDR2 SVGAGI. This CDR3 region has 15 residues. V shed 2 bases and J 10 bases; nucleotides not matched to a gene: 9. The CDR3 sequence: CASSYAAGGPGEQFF. The CDR3 nucleotides are TGTGCCAGCAGTTACGCGGCGGGAGGGCCTGGGGAGCAGTTCTTC.

This clonotype was counted only a few times. The chain employs TRBV12-3 or TRBV12-4 and TRBJ2-1; D is possibly TRBD2 (6 bases). This CDR3 spans 16 amino acids. V gave up 5 bases and J gave up 5 bases, with 19 bases separating them. CDR3 nucleotide sequence: TGTGCCAGCAGTGGTGCGGGGCTCGATCTGAACAATGAGCAGTTCTTC. Its protein is CASSGAGLDLNNEQFF.

V usage is TRBV5-1 and J usage is TRBJ2-7; tentatively, D is TRBD2 (5 bases). This CDR3 contains 13 residues. From germline, CDR1 is SGHRS and CDR2 YFSETQ. Trimming removed 0 bases from V and 5 bases from J, with 9 bases in between. The CDR3 nucleotides are TGCGCCAGCAGCTTGGTGCTTAGCGACGAGCAGTACTTC. This translates into CASSLVLSDEQYF.

This clonotype was recorded a few times. This rearrangement joins TRBV5-1 to TRBJ1-2; D remains unclear. Trimming pared 0 bases from V and 1 base from J, leaving 19 bases between. CDR1 is SGHRS, CDR2 YFSETQ, per germline. CDR3 length equals 18 residues. CDR3 coding DNA: TGCGCCAGCAGCTTGGACATCCATTGGGCGCCGTTTAACTATGGCTACACCTTC. Amino acid sequence: CASSLDIHWAPFNYGYTF.

This clonotype was picked up a small number of times. V and J are TRBV20-1 and TRBJ2-2; 7 bases fit TRBD1. Germline trimming cut 2 bases from V and 5 bases from J; bases unmatched to any gene: 11. The CDR3 has 16 amino acids. From germline, CDR1 is DFQATT and CDR2 SNEGSKA (reference sequence). The CDR3 bases are TGCAGTGCTAGATCTACAGGGGTGGGTCGGACCGGGGAGCTGTTTTTT. Amino acid sequence: CSARSTGVGRTGELFF.

The chain employs TRBV25-1 and TRBJ2-1; D remains ambiguous. V dropped 1 base and J dropped 0 bases, with 10 bases sitting between them. There are 16 residues in the CDR3. Germline lookup yields CDR1 MGHDK and CDR2 SYGVNS. The CDR3 coding sequence is TGTGCCAGCAGTGAATTTGGCCAAAGCTCCTACAATGAGCAGTTCTTC. This sequence encodes CASSEFGQSSYNEQFF.

The chain links TRBV7-9 to TRBJ1-1; no clear D. CDR3 length equals 13 residues. The germline gives CDR1 SEHNR, CDR2 FQNEAQ (reference sequence). V lost 1 base, J lost 8 bases, and 11 bases lay in between. CDR3 amino acids: CASSLEMGREAFF. CDR3 in DNA: TGTGCCAGCAGCTTAGAGATGGGCAGAGAAGCTTTCTTT. The full variable domain, rest sourced from reference TRBV7-9 and TRBJ1-1, is DTGVSQNPRHKITKRGQNVTFRCDPISEHNRLYWYRQTLGQGPEFLTYFQNEAQLEKSRLLSDRFSAERPKGSFSTLEIQRTEQGDSAMYLCASSLEMGREAFFGQGTRLTVV.

This clonotype was seen more than once but under ten times. The V call is TRBV29-1, the J call TRBJ2-7, with 10 bases identical to TRBD1. Germline CDR1 SQVTM, CDR2 ANQGSEA. The ends lost 3 bases at V and 1 base at J; junction bases unmatched: 6. There are 15 residues in the CDR3. CDR3 sequence reads: CSVEGTGAGSYEQYF. As DNA, the CDR3 is TGCAGCGTTGAGGGGACAGGGGCTGGGTCCTACGAGCAGTACTTC.